This T cell receptor beta chain emerged from a study of blood T cell repertoires in COVID-19. About the study: Recovery meant two consecutive negative NP/OP PCR tests, professional clearance, or resolved symptoms. Samples representing acute and convalescent COVID-19 were sourced from the United States, Italy and Spain.

Per the study methods: Estimates of nucleated cell counts were drawn from the amplification of reference gene primers. The repertoire was sequenced with immunoSEQ multiplex PCR; TCRdb's copy has only in-frame clones and lacks some. V and J calls plus clone size are reproduced from that table; the DNA served to infer D and trimming. The sample consists of some 200,000 clones, around 86% of them appearing once. All enrollees were roughly 18 to 100 years old and from 24 US areas. V was pared by 2 bases and J by 5 bases, with 8 bases of the junction left unmatched. The CDR3 is made up of 16 amino acids. Germline-derived CDR1 and CDR2 are SGDLS and YYNGEE.

The TCR originated in a man in his thirties or forties in a cohort exposed to, infected with or recovered from COVID-19 (not recorded which). The specimen was PBMCs or T cells enriched from blood (not recorded which). V is TRBV9 and J is TRBJ2-1; 9 bases agree with TRBD2. The CDR3 is CASSVGPGLANNEQFF. The CDR3 DNA follows: TGTGCCAGCAGCGTCGGCCCCGGACTAGCGAACAATGAGCAGTTCTTC. Drawing the rest from reference TRBV9 and TRBJ2-1, the complete variable domain is DSGVTQTPKHLITATGQRVTLRCSPRSGDLSVYWYQQSLDQGLQFLIQYYNGEERAKGNILERFSAQQFPDLHSELNLSSLELGDSALYFCASSVGPGLANNEQFFGPGTRLTVL.